This T cell receptor beta chain was recorded in a study of molecular identifiers for immune sequencing clone quantification listed by TCRdb under 2018. For context, the study as a whole: For a replicate experiment, RNA from roughly 20,000 or 100,000 naive CD8 T cells was divided into five aliquots, and four of the five aliquots were sequenced. This methods study benchmarked molecular-identifier clustering-based TCR repertoire sequencing (MIDCIRS) and TCR RNA copy counting, using CD8 T cells to do so. Broad study findings and their caveats: Modeling indicated about three TCR RNA copies recovered per cell, compared with around 10 by digital PCR, which implies a capture efficiency of approximately 30%. In CMV-specific effector cells, clones with more than 20 RNA copies contained over 97% of molecules, whereas in naive cells such clones contained under 1% of molecules. When barcode sub-clustering was omitted, TCR diversity was inflated by chimeric consensus sequences, with chimeras reaching as high as 47%. The sizes of highly expanded clones could end up underestimated when identical TCR molecules share a barcode. Naive libraries contained spiked-in Jurkat TCR RNA (approximately nine copies' worth), which is not part of the donor repertoire. Spiked-in Jurkat TCR RNA equivalent to a single cell was reported to be detectable even among 980,000 or so naive CD8 T cells.

The library came from PCR. Data came from an Illumina HiSeq 4000. Bulk TCR libraries were made following a previously described method, with the TCR primers given in Table S5. Purification of total RNA was performed with the Qiagen AllPrep DNA/RNA kit. Reads from multiple sequencing runs of the same library were pooled before analysis. For the original study's pipeline: Reads were retained only if the reads had an exact TCR constant sequence, and the retained reads were trimmed to 150 nt and grouped according to their 12-nt molecular barcodes. Reads in each barcode group were sub-clustered using a 15% Levenshtein threshold, and a quality-weighted consensus sequence was built for each RNA molecule. Non-functional sequences were excluded, and lower-count sequences lying one edit away from another sequence were also excluded. On the basis of fitting two negative binomial distributions, barcode sub-clusters with fewer than 20% of the maximum read count were discarded. TCRdb reprocessing: public reads trimmed at Q25 with fastp, clones called with MiXCR, in-frame beta chains kept. Duplicate CDR3 protein sequences are folded into a single record with the most common DNA and genes. TCRdb, not the authors, supplied the V and J calls. The sample table records some 65,000 distinct CDR3 sequences; less than 20% of these occur just once. The ten largest clones add up to roughly 1.6% of the sample.

This clonotype appeared many times. No antigen is known for it. Base qualities are not recorded, but no much larger clone differs from it by a single base. Libraries of naive CD8 T cells were built from anywhere between about 18,000 and 1,000,000 sorted cells, with 10%, 30% or 50% of the purified RNA used. On a BD FACSAria II, naive CD8 T cells were FACS-sorted as CD8+CD4-CCR7+CD45RA+ and collected into RLT Plus buffer. Roughly 10 TCR copies' worth of Jurkat RNA were spiked into roughly 19,000-1,000,000 naive CD8 T cell samples to test detection sensitivity. CD8 T cells were enriched with RosetteSep CD8+ T Cell Enrichment Cocktail and Ficoll-Paque, followed by ACK red cell lysis. The TCR originated in a human donor in good health. Some libraries in this study had Jurkat cell RNA spiked in. Source material: naive CD8+ T cells from blood, with Jurkat cell RNA spiked in. The label giving this sample's cell subset or site can be read as: FACS-sorted CD8+CD4-CCR7+CD45RA+ naive T cells.

Read as DNA, the sequence is TGTGCCAGCAGCTTAGAAGGCCGGGCCTTAGGTGTTGAAAAACTGTTTTTT. It is translated as CASSLEGRALGVEKLFF. The sequence joins TRBV7-9 to TRBJ1-4, with the D gene not clear enough to name. Measured from the cysteine to the phenylalanine, the CDR3 is 17 residues long. The read is trimmed to its CDR3 DNA, 51 bases read in frame from base 1. V and J lose 1 base and 7 bases, and a span of 19 bases separates them. The germline V gene (reference sequence) sets CDR1 to SEHNR and CDR2 to FQNEAQ.